This T cell receptor (beta chain) was sequenced in a study of Graves' ophthalmopathy and Graves' hyperthyroidism (dated by TCRdb to the late 2010s). The study in broad terms: Peripheral blood was collected at initial diagnosis, prior to any treatment. The study used signatures of the TCR beta repertoire to tell Graves' ophthalmopathy apart from Graves' hyperthyroidism and to predict which patients would progress to ophthalmopathy. In total, 135 blood samples were TCR-sequenced: under 45 ophthalmopathy, approximately 80 hyperthyroidism and roughly 17 hyperthyroidism-to-ophthalmopathy patients. To explore V-J signatures that distinguish ophthalmopathy from hyperthyroidism, a discovery set of about 99 patients was enrolled, made up of about 40 with ophthalmopathy and fewer than 60 with stable hyperthyroidism. The independent validation cohort included under 20 hyperthyroidism patients plus 17 patients who later progressed from hyperthyroidism to ophthalmopathy. In five or six hyperthyroidism patients, T-cell repertoires of thyroid tissue and blood were compared. Once sampling was done, hyperthyroidism patients were given methimazole at a starting dose of 30 mg daily, while ophthalmopathy patients were given high-dose intravenous methylprednisolone. For training and testing, the approximately 97 patients in the discovery cohort were randomly divided in a 7:3 ratio. Overall results and qualifications from the work: Ophthalmopathy was separated from stable hyperthyroidism by the 13-signature model with roughly 87% sensitivity and 81% to 84% specificity in cross-validation and with 80%/75% in the test set. In validation, the model predicted ophthalmopathy progression with about 70% sensitivity and roughly 72% specificity; eleven to twelve predicted patients were CT-confirmed with GO in a median of approximately 6.2 months. No statistical method was used to predetermine the sample size, and group allocation was not hidden from the investigators. Most expanded thyroid clonotypes with frequency above 0.001 were also detected in blood, suggesting blood repertoires may reflect the thyroid immune response.

Ophthalmopathy patients were characterized by moderately to severely active disease, a Clinical Activity Score of at least 3, a NOSPECS grade of at least 4, and a disease duration under 3 months. Patients were excluded if they had other autoimmune diseases, uncontrolled infections, pregnancy or lactation. Diagnosis relied on clinical symptoms, serum thyroxine, TRAb, thyroid ultrasound and orbital computed tomography. Ficoll-Paque density gradient centrifugation was used to isolate PBMCs from around 10 ml of fresh peripheral blood. Total RNA was extracted with Trizol reagent and quality-checked on an Agilent 2100 Bioanalyzer. V is pruned by 5 bases and J by 2 bases, leaving 11 bases of the junction without a gene match. According to the germline V gene, CDR1 reads SGHTA and CDR2 reads FQGNSA. CDR3 length: 19 amino acids, cysteine to phenylalanine. Only the CDR3 DNA stays, 57 bases, in frame from base 1.

TCR beta CDR3 regions were amplified from RNA transcripts for repertoire sequencing. HTBI primers and the Qiagen OneStep RT-PCR kit were used in a first-round RT-PCR, which was followed by a second-round multiplex PCR, size selection and purification. The libraries underwent paired-end sequencing with 100 bp reads on an Illumina HiSeq2000. As for the authors' bioinformatics: SOAPnuke was used to process the reads, removing any read that contained adapters or uncalled bases, had a mean Phred below 15, or lacked an exact match to the constant primer or identifier. COPE v1.2.5 was used to merge the high-quality paired reads. Unique nucleotide sequences were defined as clonotypes and aligned to IMGT TRB V, D and J references using MiTCR v1.1. Only V-J combinations with frequency above 0.0001 were analysed, covering about 99% of repertoires. For each V-J combination, a TCR clonal expansion and chaos score was defined as the ratio of F50 clonal expansion to chaos observed in the TCRdist matrix. Welch's t-statistics and random forest were used to reduce features to 13 V-J combinations, which were fed into a naive Bayes classifier. Thyroid-blood repertoire similarity was quantified with the Morisita-Horn index. TCRdb handled the public reads itself, with Q25 trimming in fastp and clone calling in MiXCR, and kept productive beta chains. Under each unique CDR3 protein, matching rows form one entry showing the most common genes and DNA. The V and J calls reflect TCRdb's pipeline rather than the authors' work. The sample contains 210,000 or so distinct CDR3 sequences, 29% of them found a single time. The ten largest clones capture around 9.8% of the sample.

This clonotype was counted many times. The target of this receptor is not known. No base qualities exist here, and no much larger clone lies one base off it. The sequence was obtained from a man in his forties or fifties with Graves' ophthalmopathy. Donor details come from another sample of the same person, matched by shared clones. The chain employs TRBV7-2 and TRBJ2-2; 13 middle bases align to TRBD2. Source material: peripheral blood. CDR3 sequence: CASSDRLAGGLSNTGELFF. The DNA reads as follows: TGTGCCAGCAGCGACCGACTAGCGGGAGGTCTATCAAACACCGGGGAGCTGTTTTTT.